A few counts support the clone carrying this T cell receptor (beta chain). The target antigen is unknown. Unique molecular identifier tags were affixed to discrete cDNA molecules. One entry per CDR3 protein, called by TCRdb with MiXCR from the 5' RACE reads. This sample has about 66,000 distinct CDR3 sequences, with approximately 13% found just once. The sample comes from a study of early T cells in non-severe SARS-CoV-2 infection. Study information: Whole-blood bulk RNA, unsorted, was sequenced, and chains were unpaired. General study findings and limits: VDJdb matching, biased toward anti-spike CD8 responses, missed private and CD4 specificities.

The CDR3 totals 14 residues. Trimming left V 3 bases short and J 4 bases short, with 12 bases between. The gene calls are TRBV12-3 or TRBV12-4 and TRBJ1-2; D is uncertain. The TCR originated in an adult who was a healthcare worker with PCR-confirmed SARS-CoV-2 infection or an uninfected control (not recorded which). The sample was whole blood. CDR3 DNA sequence: TGTGCCAGCAGTTTTAAGGGCACAGTCTATGGCTACACCTTC. The encoded protein is CASSFKGTVYGYTF.